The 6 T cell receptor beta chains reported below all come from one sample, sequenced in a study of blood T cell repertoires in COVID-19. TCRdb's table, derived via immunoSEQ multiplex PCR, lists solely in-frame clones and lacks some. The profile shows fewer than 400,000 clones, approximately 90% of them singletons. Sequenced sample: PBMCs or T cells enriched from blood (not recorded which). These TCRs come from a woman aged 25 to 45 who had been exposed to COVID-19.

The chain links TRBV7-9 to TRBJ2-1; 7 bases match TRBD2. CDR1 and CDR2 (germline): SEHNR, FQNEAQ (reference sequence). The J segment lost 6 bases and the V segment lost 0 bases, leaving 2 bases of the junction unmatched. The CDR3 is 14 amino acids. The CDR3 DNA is TGTGCCAGCAGCTTAGCGGGGACTACCAATGAGCAGTTCTTC. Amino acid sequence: CASSLAGTTNEQFF.

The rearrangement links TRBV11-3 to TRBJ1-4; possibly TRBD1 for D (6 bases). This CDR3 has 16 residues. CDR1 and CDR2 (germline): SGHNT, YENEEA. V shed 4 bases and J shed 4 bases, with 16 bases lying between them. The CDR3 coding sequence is TGTGCCAGCAGCTCAAAGGACAGACCCCATAATGAAAAACTGTTTTTT. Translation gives CASSSKDRPHNEKLFF.

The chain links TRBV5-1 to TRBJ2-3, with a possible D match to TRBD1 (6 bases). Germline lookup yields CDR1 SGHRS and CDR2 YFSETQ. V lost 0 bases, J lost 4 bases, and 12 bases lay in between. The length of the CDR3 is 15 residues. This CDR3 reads CASSLGRGWADTQYF. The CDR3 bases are TGCGCCAGCAGCTTGGGCAGGGGTTGGGCAGATACGCAGTATTTT. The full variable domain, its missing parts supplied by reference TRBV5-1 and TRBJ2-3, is KAGVTQTPRYLIKTRGQQVTLSCSPISGHRSVSWYQQTPGQGLQFLFEYFSETQRNKGNFPGRFSGRQFSNSRSEMNVSTLELGDSALYLCASSLGRGWADTQYFGPGTRLTVL.

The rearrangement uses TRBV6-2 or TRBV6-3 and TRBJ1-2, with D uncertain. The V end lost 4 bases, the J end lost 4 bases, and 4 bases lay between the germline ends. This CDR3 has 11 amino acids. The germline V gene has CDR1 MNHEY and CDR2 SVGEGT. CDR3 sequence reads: CASSSGYGYTF. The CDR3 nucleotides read TGTGCCAGCAGTTCAGGCTATGGCTACACCTTC.

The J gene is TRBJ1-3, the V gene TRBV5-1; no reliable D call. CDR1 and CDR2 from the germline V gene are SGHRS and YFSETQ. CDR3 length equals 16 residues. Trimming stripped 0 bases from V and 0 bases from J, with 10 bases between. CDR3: CASSLVGSFSGNTIYF. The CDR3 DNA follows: TGCGCCAGCAGCTTGGTCGGGTCCTTCTCTGGAAACACCATATATTTT.

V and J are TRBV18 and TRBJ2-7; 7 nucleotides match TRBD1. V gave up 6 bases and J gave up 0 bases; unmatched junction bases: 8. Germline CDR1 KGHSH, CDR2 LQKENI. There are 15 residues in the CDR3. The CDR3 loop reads CASSEGARASYEQYF. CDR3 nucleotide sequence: TGTGCCAGCTCCGAGGGGGCGCGGGCCTCCTACGAGCAGTACTTC.